What follows are 19 T cell receptor beta chains derived from one specimen sequenced in a study of T cell responses to AZD1222 COVID-19 vaccine. Libraries were prepared by immunoSEQ multiplex PCR; TCRdb keeps only in-frame clonotypes and omits some of them. The data contain 110,000 to 150,000 clones, roughly 93% of them singletons. Sequences were derived from peripheral blood, sampled after recovery from COVID-19. All receptors derive from an adult who had recovered from COVID-19.

A single count supports this clone. This chain uses TRBV5-4 with TRBJ2-7; D is undetermined. Germline V gene data show CDR1 as SGHNT and CDR2 as YYREEE (reference sequence). V was trimmed by 0 bases and J by 5 bases, leaving 15 bases between them. This CDR3 region has 15 residues. This CDR3 is CASSLEVWPRHEQYF. The CDR3 bases are TGTGCCAGCAGCTTGGAGGTCTGGCCGCGCCACGAGCAGTACTTC.

This chain links TRBV3-1 (or the pseudogene TRBV3-2) with TRBJ2-7; TRBD2 might be the D (5 bases). The CDR3 is 13 residues long. CDR1 is LGHDT, CDR2 YNNKEL, per germline (reference sequence). Trimming stripped 1 base from V and 5 bases from J, with 9 bases between. The CDR3 nucleotides read TGTGCCAGCAGCCAAGGGAGGAGGAACGAGCAGTACTTC. This sequence encodes CASSQGRRNEQYF.

This clone has a handful of counts. The genes are TRBV6-5 and TRBJ1-3; D call uncertain. V lost 8 bases to trimming and J lost 0 bases, with 14 bases between them. CDR1 is MNHEY and CDR2 is SVGAGI in the germline V gene. The CDR3 has 15 residues. The CDR3 sequence is CASDLDGSSGNTIYF. CDR3 sequence (DNA): TGTGCCAGCGACCTGGATGGAAGCTCTGGAAACACCATATATTTT.

The CDR3: CASSSAGGGTKETQYF. The CDR3 region has the DNA TGTGCCAGCAGCTCCGCTGGGGGCGGGACTAAAGAGACCCAGTACTTC. The genes are TRBV9 and TRBJ2-5, with D possibly being TRBD2 (7 bases). Trimming left V 4 bases short and J 3 bases short, with 19 bases between. The CDR3 runs to 16 residues. Germline V gene data show CDR1 as SGDLS and CDR2 as YYNGEE.

The chain has TRBV9 and TRBJ1-2, with 9 bases aligning to TRBD1. V shed 0 bases and J 7 bases; nucleotides not matched to a gene: 10. Germline CDR1 and CDR2: SGDLS and YYNGEE. The CDR3 contains 16 residues. The CDR3 DNA reads TGTGCCAGCAGCGTAGCCCCGGGACAGGGAACGAGTGGCTACACCTTC. It encodes CASSVAPGQGTSGYTF. The full variable domain, with the rest looked up from reference TRBV9 and TRBJ1-2, is DSGVTQTPKHLITATGQRVTLRCSPRSGDLSVYWYQQSLDQGLQFLIQYYNGEERAKGNILERFSAQQFPDLHSELNLSSLELGDSALYFCASSVAPGQGTSGYTFGSGTRLTVV.

This chain's CDR3 is CASSLSPNRGKMNTEAFF. DNA for the CDR3: TGTGCCAGCAGCTTATCGCCGAACAGGGGTAAGATGAACACTGAAGCTTTCTTT. V and J are TRBV7-9 and TRBJ1-1; TRBD1 matches at 7 bases. There are 18 residues in the CDR3. Per the germline V gene, CDR1 is SEHNR and CDR2 is FQNEAQ (reference sequence). J lost 0 bases, V lost 2 bases, and 12 bases had no gene match.

V is TRBV5-1 and J is TRBJ2-2; 14 bases are shared with TRBD2. The CDR3 has 17 residues. Germline V gene lookup returns CDR1 SGHRS and CDR2 YFSETQ. The V and J ends lost 3 bases and 5 bases, in that order; junction bases with no gene match: 6. CDR3 sequence reads: CASSSGLAGVRTGELFF. In DNA form, the CDR3 reads TGCGCCAGCAGCTCGGGACTAGCGGGAGTAAGAACCGGGGAGCTGTTTTTT.

The CDR3 DNA reads TGTGCCAGCAGCTTAGGGACAGGGGGCGAGCAGTACTTC. Amino acids: CASSLGTGGEQYF. The gene calls are TRBV11-2 and TRBJ2-7; 10 bases agree with TRBD1. CDR1 is SGHAT and CDR2 is FQNNGV in the germline V gene. The CDR3 is made up of 13 amino acids. The ends lost 1 base at V and 6 bases at J; junction bases unmatched: 0.

The gene calls are TRBV6-2 or TRBV6-3 and TRBJ2-7; 7 positions agree with TRBD2. Unmatched junction bases numbered 7, after V lost 5 bases and J lost 6 bases. The CDR3 consists of 13 residues. CDR1 MNHEY and CDR2 SVGEGT come from the germline V gene. In nucleotides, the CDR3 is TGTGCCAGCAGTCCCCAAGCGGGGCCCGAGCAGTACTTC. Its protein is CASSPQAGPEQYF.

V is TRBV5-5 and J is TRBJ1-5, with 7 bases that match TRBD1. The CDR3 covers 17 residues. Germline loops: CDR1 SGHKS, CDR2 YYEKEE (reference sequence). V lost 0 bases and J lost 1; bases outside the gene matches: 7. The CDR3 DNA sequence: TGTGCCAGCAGCTTGGAGGGGGCGGCTCGCAGCAATCAGCCCCAGCATTTT. This codes for CASSLEGAARSNQPQHF.

V usage is TRBV29-1 and J usage is TRBJ2-7; TRBD1 matches 7 bases. There are 14 residues in the CDR3. Unmatched junction bases numbered 4, after V lost 0 bases and J lost 2 bases. In germline, CDR1 is SQVTM, CDR2 ANQGSEA. The CDR3 protein is CSVEEGQLTYEQYF. The CDR3 DNA is TGCAGCGTTGAAGAGGGACAGCTGACCTACGAGCAGTACTTC.

This chain connects TRBV3-1 (or the pseudogene TRBV3-2) to TRBJ2-7, with 11 bases fitting TRBD2. CDR1 LGHDT and CDR2 YNNKEL come from the germline V gene (reference sequence). V lost 0 bases, J lost 3 bases, and 22 bases stayed unmatched. This CDR3 spans 22 amino acids. For the CDR3, the DNA is TGTGCCAGCAGCCAAGACCCCCAGAAGAGAGGTAGCGGGAGGGCCGGCCACTACGAGCAGTACTTC. This sequence encodes CASSQDPQKRGSGRAGHYEQYF.

The chain is built from TRBV5-4 and TRBJ1-4; D gene ambiguous. This CDR3 spans 14 amino acids. Trimming left V 4 bases short and J 2 bases short, with 9 bases between. CDR1 is SGHNT and CDR2 is YYREEE in the germline V gene (reference sequence). CDR3 coding DNA: TGTGCCAGCAGCCGTGGAGGGACTAATGAAAAACTGTTTTTT. Translation: CASSRGGTNEKLFF. The variable domain in full, with the rest retrieved from reference TRBV5-4 and TRBJ1-4, is ETGVTQSPTHLIKTRGQQVTLRCSSQSGHNTVSWYQQALGQGPQFIFQYYREEENGRGNFPPRFSGLQFPNYSSELNVNALELDDSALYLCASSRGGTNEKLFFGSGTQLSVL.

This clone was detected once. The rearrangement links TRBV13 to TRBJ2-7; D is ambiguous. This CDR3 region has 13 residues. Germline V gene lookup returns CDR1 PRHDT and CDR2 FYEKMQ (reference sequence). Trimming removed 1 base from V and 6 bases from J, with 10 bases in between. CDR3 amino acids: CASSLEGRPEQYF. For the CDR3, the DNA is TGTGCCAGCAGCTTAGAAGGTCGCCCCGAGCAGTACTTC.

This clone appeared a single time. This rearrangement joins TRBV6-5 to TRBJ1-1, with TRBD1 as a possible D gene (5 bases). CDR1 is MNHEY and CDR2 is SVGAGI in the germline V gene. V dropped 0 bases and J dropped 4 bases, with 9 bases sitting between them. The CDR3 has 14 amino acids. The CDR3 sequence: CASSYSGGSTEAFF. DNA for the CDR3: TGTGCCAGCAGTTACTCGGGGGGTAGCACTGAAGCTTTCTTT.

This clone was detected once. The chain uses TRBV11-3 and TRBJ1-1; D is ambiguous. Trimming took off 1 base at V and 2 bases at J, with 8 bases between the two ends. The CDR3 consists of 14 residues. In germline, CDR1 is SGHNT, CDR2 YENEEA. CDR3 DNA: TGTGCCAGCAGCTTAGGGCTCGGAAACACTGAAGCTTTCTTT. It is translated as CASSLGLGNTEAFF.

The V call is TRBV3-1 (or the pseudogene TRBV3-2), the J call TRBJ1-5; 11 bases are shared with TRBD1. Per the germline V gene, CDR1 is LGHDT and CDR2 is YNNKEL (reference sequence). This CDR3 contains 13 residues. J was trimmed by 13 bases and V by 6 bases; bases with no gene match: 8. CDR3 nucleotides: TGTGCCAGCAGTCCCCGGACAGGGGGCATGCAGCATTTT. Translating it yields CASSPRTGGMQHF.

The V gene is TRBV7-8, the J gene TRBJ2-1; D possibly corresponds to TRBD1 (6 bases). This CDR3 is 14 amino acids long. Germline V gene data show CDR1 as SGHVS and CDR2 as FQNEAQ. V shed 1 base and J shed 8 bases, with 12 bases lying between them. This chain's CDR3 is CASSLVPGVDEQFF. The CDR3 DNA follows: TGTGCCAGCAGCTTAGTGCCAGGGGTGGATGAGCAGTTCTTC. The full variable domain, its missing parts supplied by reference TRBV7-8 and TRBJ2-1, is GAGVSQSPRYKVAKRGQDVALRCDPISGHVSLFWYQQALGQGPEFLTYFQNEAQLDKSGLPSDRFFAERPEGSVSTLKIQRTQQEDSAVYLCASSLVPGVDEQFFGPGTRLTVL.

The rearrangement links TRBV28 to TRBJ1-4; TRBD1 is a possible D gene (6 bases). V was shortened by 6 bases and J by 4 bases, with 12 bases between the two germline ends. The germline CDR1 and CDR2 sequences are MDHEN and SYDVKM. The CDR3 extends over 14 amino acids. Here the CDR3 DNA reads TGTGCCAGCAGCCTCGGACAGCTTAATGAAAAACTGTTTTTT. The encoded protein is CASSLGQLNEKLFF.